This T cell receptor (beta chain) was captured by sequencing in a study of T cells in Graves' hyperthyroidism and ophthalmopathy. This CDR3 comprises 15 residues. Germline CDR1 is MNHEY and CDR2 is SVGEGT. The V segment lost 2 bases and the J segment 6 bases; nucleotides outside the gene matches: 6. Clinicians diagnosed patients from clinical symptoms, serum thyroxine and TRAb, thyroid ultrasound and orbital computed tomography. Amplified TCR beta CDR3 regions came from RNA transcripts. A set of HTBI primers served as the primers for a first-round RT-PCR of the TCR CDR3. One entry per CDR3 protein results from TCRdb running MiXCR on the multiplex PCR reads. The table has about 420,000 distinct CDR3 sequences, approximately 15% seen once.

This receptor was taken from a woman between 18 and 29 years old with Graves' hyperthyroidism. The specimen was blood. The chain links TRBV6-2 or TRBV6-3 to TRBJ1-5, with 8 positions matching TRBD1. The CDR3 sequence: CASSYESGGLQPQHF. For the CDR3, the DNA is TGTGCCAGCAGTTACGAGTCAGGGGGCCTTCAGCCCCAGCATTTT.